The 29 T cell receptor beta chains below come from one sample, sequenced in a study of CD8+CD57+ T cells in acquired aplastic anemia. Sequenced patients had shown CD8+CD57+ cell expansion by flow cytometry. Researchers used genomic DNA as the template to profile TCR beta VDJ and CDR3. TCRdb passed the reads through MiXCR, listing each CDR3 protein once. The sample consists of just over 150,000 distinct CDR3 sequences, around 48% of them appearing once. Input material: sorted CD4+, CD8+, or CD8+CD57+ T cells (not recorded which) from PBMCs. The receptors originated from a human donor with aplastic anemia.

The chain combines TRBV9 with TRBJ2-3; D is unresolved. The germline V and J ends were trimmed by 0 bases and 7 bases, with 24 bases remaining between them. CDR3 length: 18 amino acids. CDR1 and CDR2 from the germline V gene are SGDLS and YYNGEE. The CDR3 DNA follows: TGTGCCAGCAGCGTAGCTCCCGGGCTCAGAAGTGGCACCCATACGCAGTATTTT. This encodes CASSVAPGLRSGTHTQYF.

The rearrangement uses TRBV5-1 and TRBJ2-3, with D possibly being TRBD2 (6 bases). Germline-derived CDR1 and CDR2 are SGHRS and YFSETQ. There are 16 residues in the CDR3. Trimming cost V 0 bases and J 7 bases, with 18 bases left between them. The CDR3 protein is CASSLEQLLGRNTQYF. The CDR3 DNA sequence: TGCGCCAGCAGCTTGGAACAGCTCCTGGGGAGGAATACGCAGTATTTT.

This clonotype was recorded many times. The rearrangement links TRBV15 to TRBJ2-2, with 9 positions matching TRBD1. There are 16 residues in the CDR3. Trimming took 1 base from V and 1 from J; bases not matched to a gene: 1. Per the germline V gene, CDR1 is LNHNV and CDR2 is YYDKDF (reference sequence). CDR3 amino acids: CATSRGQGGNTGELFF. The DNA for the CDR3 is TGTGCCACCAGCAGAGGACAGGGGGGGAACACCGGGGAGCTGTTTTTT.

J is TRBJ2-1 and V is TRBV2; 8 nucleotides line up with TRBD2. Germline V lookup: CDR1 SNHLY, CDR2 FYNNEI. Losses at the gene ends were 8 bases for V and 7 bases for J; bases not matched to a gene: 4. The length of the CDR3 is 12 residues. Here the CDR3 DNA reads TGTGCCAGCGGTTCGGGAGGGAATGAGCAGTTCTTC. Amino acid sequence: CASGSGGNEQFF.

The chain has TRBV6-1 and TRBJ2-3, with TRBD2 matching over 10 bases. The germline V gene has CDR1 MNHNS and CDR2 SASEGT. This CDR3 comprises 17 residues. V lost 6 bases to trimming and J lost 1 base; unmatched junction nucleotides: 10. CDR3 DNA: TGTGCCAGCAGACCGAGGGCTAGCGGGGGAGGCACAGATACGCAGTATTTT. Translating it yields CASRPRASGGGTDTQYF.

The DNA for the CDR3 is TGTGCCAGCAGCCCAAGCGGGGGGGCCGAAGATACGCAGTATTTT. Its protein product is CASSPSGGAEDTQYF. The chain is built from TRBV7-3 and TRBJ2-3, with 10 bases fitting TRBD2. Germline-derived CDR1 and CDR2 are SGHTA and FQGTGA. This CDR3 has 15 amino acids. V lost 5 bases and J lost 5; bases outside the gene matches: 7.

The rearrangement joins TRBV5-1 to TRBJ2-1; TRBD2 agrees at 8 bases. The CDR3 has 16 residues. Germline values: CDR1 SGHRS, CDR2 YFSETQ. Trimming cost V 4 bases and J 2 bases; bases outside gene matches: 8. CDR3 nucleotide sequence: TGCGCCAGCAGCCAAACTACTAGCGGTCCCTACAATGAGCAGTTCTTC. It yields the protein CASSQTTSGPYNEQFF.

This chain connects TRBV9 to TRBJ1-6, with TRBD1 as a possible D gene (5 bases). The ends were cut back, 4 bases at V and 10 bases at J, with 18 bases in the middle. Per the germline V gene, CDR1 is SGDLS and CDR2 is YYNGEE. The CDR3 is made up of 15 amino acids. DNA of the CDR3: TGTGCCAGCAGCCCCTGGGACCGGCTAGTATCACCCCTCCACTTT. Protein sequence: CASSPWDRLVSPLHF.

As for this clonotype: One end of the junction does not line up with germline, which may come from a read error. The chain joins TRBV7-9 to TRBJ1-1, with D possibly being TRBD1 (6 bases). Germline V gene data show CDR1 as SEHNR and CDR2 as FQNEAQ (reference sequence). The CDR3 covers 13 residues. The CDR3: CASTGQSNTEAFF. For the CDR3, the DNA is TGTGCCAGCACCGGACAGTCGAACACTGAGGCTTTCTTT.

V and J are TRBV24-1 and TRBJ2-2; D is ambiguous. CDR1 is KGHDR and CDR2 is SFDVKD in the germline V gene. V lost 5 bases, J lost 5 bases, and 8 bases lay in between. The CDR3 runs to 13 residues. CDR3 sequence: CATSGPGTGELFF. As DNA, the CDR3 is TGTGCCACCAGTGGTCCTGGGACCGGGGAGCTGTTTTTT.

The rearrangement links TRBV6-1 to TRBJ2-1; 10 nucleotides agree with TRBD2. CDR3 length: 15 residues. V lost 5 bases and J lost 6; bases outside the gene matches: 7. CDR1 is MNHNS and CDR2 is SASEGT in the germline V gene. The CDR3 sequence: CASSQLAGVPNEQFF. The CDR3 nucleotides read TGTGCCAGCAGTCAGCTAGCGGGAGTTCCCAATGAGCAGTTCTTC.

This rearrangement joins TRBV16 to TRBJ2-1, with D unresolved. This CDR3 region has 15 residues. Germline CDR1 is KGHSY and CDR2 is FQNENV. With 4 bases removed from V and 1 base from J, the gap between germline ends came to 11 bases. The CDR3 loop is CASSPPGLSYNEQFF. The CDR3 coding sequence is TGTGCCAGCAGCCCCCCAGGTTTATCCTACAATGAGCAGTTCTTC.

This chain joins TRBV29-1 and TRBJ2-7; no clear D gene. Germline V gene data show CDR1 as SQVTM and CDR2 as ANQGSEA. The CDR3 length is 12 residues. The V end was cut by 0 bases, the J end by 2 bases, with 5 bases between. The CDR3 here is CSVEDQPYEQYF. CDR3 sequence (DNA): TGCAGCGTTGAAGATCAACCCTACGAGCAGTACTTC.

This clonotype showed up many times. The chain uses TRBV6-4 and TRBJ2-1; 8 bases map to TRBD2. The V segment lost 3 bases and the J segment 5 bases; nucleotides outside the gene matches: 12. The CDR3 runs 17 residues. Germline lookup yields CDR1 MRHNA and CDR2 SNTAGT. This chain's CDR3 is CASSESEGLAGDNEQFF. The CDR3 bases are TGTGCCAGCAGTGAGTCGGAGGGGCTAGCGGGTGACAATGAGCAGTTCTTC.

This clonotype appeared many times. The V and J genes are TRBV9 and TRBJ2-7, with D perhaps given as TRBD1 or TRBD2 (5 bases each). Per germline, CDR1 SGDLS and CDR2 YYNGEE. There are 14 residues in the CDR3. The V end was cut by 1 base, the J end by 2 bases, with 10 bases between. CDR3 in amino acids: CASSVRDGTYEQYF. CDR3 DNA sequence: TGTGCCAGCAGCGTAAGGGACGGTACCTACGAGCAGTACTTC.

This sequence joins TRBV5-6 and TRBJ2-7; D unresolved. V lost 4 bases and J lost 1, with 12 bases in between. CDR1 SGHDT and CDR2 YYEEEE come from the germline V gene. CDR3 size: 14 residues. The CDR3 coding sequence is TGTGCCAGCAGCCAGCCCGGGCTATCCTACGAGCAGTACTTC. Its protein is CASSQPGLSYEQYF.

This clonotype was picked up many times. J is TRBJ2-1 and V is TRBV5-8; 7 nucleotides line up with TRBD2. V dropped 2 bases and J dropped 6; count of bases not matched to a gene: 11. Per the germline V gene, CDR1 is SGHTS and CDR2 is YDEGEE. The CDR3 runs 16 residues. The CDR3 DNA is TGTGCCAGCAGCTTTAGGGGACTAAAATCCCGCAATGAGCAGTTCTTC. Protein product: CASSFRGLKSRNEQFF.

Comment on this clonotype: Mismatch with germline at one junction end may stem from a read error. This rearrangement joins TRBV7-3 to TRBJ1-5; D uncertain. The CDR3 covers 12 residues. Germline assignment: CDR1 SGHTA and CDR2 FQGTGA. CDR3 region: CASSLNSQAQHF. DNA for the CDR3: TGTGCCAGCAGCCTGAATTCTCAGGCCCAGCATTTT. Full variable domain (outside the CDR3, taken from reference TRBV7-3 and TRBJ1-5): GAGVSQTPSNKVTEKGKYVELRCDPISGHTALYWYRQSLGQGPEFLIYFQGTGAADDSGLPNDRFFAVRPEGSVSTLKIQRTERGDSAVYLCASSLNSQAQHFGDGTRLSIL.

The J gene is TRBJ1-6, the V gene TRBV15, with D uncertain. The CDR3 consists of 17 residues. Trimming left V 0 bases short and J 0 bases short, with 9 bases between. The germline V gene has CDR1 LNHNV and CDR2 YYDKDF (reference sequence). The CDR3 loop reads CATSRDPSSSYNSPLHF. The CDR3 nucleotides read TGTGCCACCAGCAGAGATCCCTCTAGCTCCTATAATTCACCCCTCCACTTT.

J is TRBJ1-1 and V is TRBV7-2, with a weak D call TRBD1 (5 bases). Germline V gene sequence: CDR1 SGHTA, CDR2 FQGNSA. This CDR3 region has 14 residues. Trimming left V 5 bases short and J 1 base short, with 11 bases between. In DNA, the CDR3 is TGTGCCAGCAGCACTATGGGGACGAACACTGAAGCTTTCTTT. Translating it yields CASSTMGTNTEAFF.

This clonotype was recorded many times. The chain joins TRBV19 to TRBJ2-2, with D perhaps given as TRBD1 or TRBD2 (5 bases each). The CDR3 sequence is 11 residues long. The germline V gene has CDR1 LNHDA and CDR2 SQIVND (reference sequence). Trimming pared 10 bases from V and 6 bases from J, leaving 9 bases between. The CDR3 loop reads CATRGAGELFF. The CDR3 DNA is TGTGCCACTAGGGGAGCCGGGGAGCTGTTTTTT. The whole variable domain, filled in from reference TRBV19 and TRBJ2-2, reads DGGITQSPKYLFRKEGQNVTLSCEQNLNHDAMYWYRQDPGQGLRLIYYSQIVNDFQKGDIAEGYSVSREKKESFPLTVTSAQKNPTAFYLCATRGAGELFFGEGSRLTVL.

The chain uses TRBV3-1 and TRBJ2-1, with 10 positions matching TRBD1. The CDR3 sequence is 18 residues long. Germline trimming cut 0 bases from V and 4 bases from J; bases unmatched to any gene: 9. The germline V gene has CDR1 LGHDT and CDR2 YNNKEL (reference sequence). CDR3 loop: CASSQDGGTGAIYNEQFF. CDR3 coding DNA: TGTGCCAGCAGCCAAGATGGTGGGACAGGGGCGATTTACAATGAGCAGTTCTTC.

The chain combines TRBV9 with TRBJ2-3; 9 positions match TRBD2. The germline V gene encodes CDR1 SGDLS and CDR2 YYNGEE. V was clipped by 2 bases and J by 1 base; unmatched bases: 2. There are 15 residues in the CDR3. For the CDR3, the DNA is TGTGCCAGCAGCGTCATAGCGGGGGGCACAGATACGCAGTATTTT. This encodes CASSVIAGGTDTQYF.

Many counts were recorded for this clonotype. The rearrangement uses TRBV20-1 and TRBJ2-3; TRBD2 matches at 12 bases. Germline CDR1 reads DFQATT; CDR2 reads SNEGSKA (reference sequence). Trimming took 6 bases from V and 1 from J; bases not matched to a gene: 17. The CDR3 sequence is 19 residues long. CDR3 coding DNA: TGCAGTGCGCCTACTAGCGGGGGGCGTGGGGACTGGGGCACAGATACGCAGTATTTT. It yields the protein CSAPTSGGRGDWGTDTQYF.

The rearrangement uses TRBV30 and TRBJ2-7; D is possibly TRBD2 (6 bases). V shed 2 bases and J shed 3 bases, with 20 bases lying between them. The CDR3 totals 16 residues. Looked up from germline, CDR1 is GTSNPN and CDR2 is SVGIG (reference sequence). Written as DNA, the CDR3 is TGTGCCTGGAGTCTACTTCCTGGCGGGGATTACTACGAGCAGTACTTC. Its translation is CAWSLLPGGDYYEQYF.

As to this clonotype: The conserved phenylalanine or tryptophan is not found at the CDR3 terminus, so this likely reflects a read error. This sequence joins TRBV2 and TRBJ2-1; D is tentatively TRBD1 or TRBD2 (5 bases each). V was cut by 3 bases and J by 8 bases, with 8 bases left in between. Germline V lookup: CDR1 SNHLY, CDR2 FYNNEI. The CDR3 runs 12 residues. The CDR3 DNA reads TGTGCCAGCAGTGATCGGGGCCATGAGCAGTTCCTC. Translating it yields CASSDRGHEQFL.

This clonotype was seen a handful of times. J is TRBJ2-7 and V is TRBV7-9, with D possibly called TRBD1 or TRBD2 (5 bases each). Germline loops: CDR1 SEHNR, CDR2 FQNEAQ (reference sequence). With 5 bases removed from V and 5 bases from J, the gap between germline ends came to 16 bases. The CDR3 is made up of 14 amino acids. The CDR3 coding sequence is TGTGCCAGCAGCCCGCAGGTGGGGACCAACGAGCAGTACTTC. Its translation: CASSPQVGTNEQYF. The full variable domain, with the rest looked up from reference TRBV7-9 and TRBJ2-7, is DTGVSQNPRHKITKRGQNVTFRCDPISEHNRLYWYRQTLGQGPEFLTYFQNEAQLEKSRLLSDRFSAERPKGSFSTLEIQRTEQGDSAMYLCASSPQVGTNEQYFGPGTRLTVT.

This clonotype was picked up many times. The chain employs TRBV7-9 and TRBJ1-1; 11 nucleotides agree with TRBD1. The germline CDR1 and CDR2 sequences are SEHNR and FQNEAQ (reference sequence). V lost 5 bases to trimming and J lost 7 bases; unmatched junction nucleotides: 3. The CDR3 length is 13 residues. CDR3 bases: TGTGCCAGCAGCCAAGGGACAGGGGGTGAAGCTTTCTTT. This sequence encodes CASSQGTGGEAFF.

J is TRBJ1-6 and V is TRBV15, with D tentatively TRBD1 (5 bases). From germline, CDR1 is LNHNV and CDR2 YYDKDF (reference sequence). V lost 0 bases, J lost 9 bases, and 15 bases lay in between. This CDR3 is 16 amino acids long. The CDR3: CATSRDKGFLTSPLHF. CDR3 sequence (DNA): TGTGCCACCAGCAGAGATAAGGGGTTCCTAACTTCACCCCTCCACTTT.